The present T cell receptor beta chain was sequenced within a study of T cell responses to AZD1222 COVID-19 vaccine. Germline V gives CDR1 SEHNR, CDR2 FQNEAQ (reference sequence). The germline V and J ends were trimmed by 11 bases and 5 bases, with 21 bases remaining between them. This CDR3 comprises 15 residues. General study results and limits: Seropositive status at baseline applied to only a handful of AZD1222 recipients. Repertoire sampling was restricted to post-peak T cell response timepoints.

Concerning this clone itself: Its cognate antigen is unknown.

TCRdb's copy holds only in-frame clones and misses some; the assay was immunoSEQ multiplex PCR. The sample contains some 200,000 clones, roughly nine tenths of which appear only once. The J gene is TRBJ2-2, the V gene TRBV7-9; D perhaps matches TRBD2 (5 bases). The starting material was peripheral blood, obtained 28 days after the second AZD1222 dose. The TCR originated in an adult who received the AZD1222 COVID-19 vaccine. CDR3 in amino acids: CAAYPPGFGTGELFF. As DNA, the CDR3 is TGTGCCGCATATCCGCCGGGGTTTGGGACCGGGGAGCTGTTTTTT.